What follows are 25 T cell receptor beta chains derived from one specimen sequenced in a study of cytomegalovirus exposure and HLA in healthy donors. PCR amplification relied on 60 Vbeta primers (plus 13 Jbeta primers). The protocol was immunoSEQ multiplex PCR, while the TCRdb copy is restricted to in-frame clones and leaves out a portion. This table has more than 150,000 clones, approximately 80% appearing once. The sequenced sample consisted of PBMCs. The receptors shown here come from a woman aged 18 to 35 in good health and CMV-seronegative.

V is TRBV6-1 and J is TRBJ2-1, with a possible D match to TRBD2 (6 bases). Germline V gene data show CDR1 as MNHNS and CDR2 as SASEGT. This CDR3 spans 13 amino acids. Trimming cost V 9 bases and J 1 base, with 10 bases left between them. CDR3 bases: TGTGCCAGTCAGCGGGTATCCTACAATGAGCAGTTCTTC. Protein product: CASQRVSYNEQFF.

This clone was detected a few times. This chain connects TRBV7-9 to TRBJ1-2; TRBD1 might be the D (6 bases). This CDR3 contains 15 residues. CDR1 is SEHNR, CDR2 FQNEAQ, per germline (reference sequence). Trimming stripped 6 bases from V and 7 bases from J, with 21 bases between. This CDR3 is CASRIVSLGAVGYTF. CDR3 coding DNA: TGTGCCAGCAGAATAGTCTCGTTGGGGGCGGTTGGCTACACCTTC.

The V and J genes are TRBV18 and TRBJ2-7; maybe TRBD2 (5 bases). The CDR3 consists of 12 residues. V lost 2 bases and J lost 5, with 7 bases in between. Germline V lookup: CDR1 KGHSH, CDR2 LQKENI. In DNA form, the CDR3 reads TGTGCCAGCTCACCAGCCGGGAACGAGCAGTACTTC. Its protein product is CASSPAGNEQYF.

This clone appeared a few times. The chain has TRBV6-6 and TRBJ2-1; D may be TRBD1 (5 bases). The ends were cut back, 2 bases at V and 2 bases at J, with 10 bases in the middle. Germline V lookup: CDR1 MNHNY, CDR2 SVGAGI (reference sequence). The CDR3 has 15 amino acids. The CDR3 DNA reads as TGTGCCAGCAGTTACGAGCAGGGAACCTACAATGAGCAGTTCTTC. Protein: CASSYEQGTYNEQFF.

Regarding this clone: The junction departs from the called germline gene at one end, perhaps through a read error. The chain carries TRBV2 and TRBJ1-4, with TRBD1 matching over 8 bases. CDR1 and CDR2 (germline): SNHLY, FYNNEI. The CDR3 is 16 amino acids. The CDR3 DNA is TGTGCCAGCACTGAACAATTTGACAGGGGTATTGAAAAACTGTTTTTT. Protein sequence: CASTEQFDRGIEKLFF.

A few counts support this clone. The genes are TRBV28 and TRBJ1-2; 7 bases are shared with TRBD1. The CDR3 is made up of 12 amino acids. CDR1 MDHEN and CDR2 SYDVKM come from the germline V gene. J gave up 5 bases and V 3 bases, and 0 bases lay outside the gene matches. The CDR3 sequence is CASSLGQYGYTF. The CDR3 DNA follows: TGTGCCAGCAGTTTGGGACAGTATGGCTACACCTTC.

The chain employs TRBV5-1 and TRBJ1-3; D ambiguous. Germline V CDR1 and CDR2: SGHRS, YFSETQ. There are 13 residues in the CDR3. Trimming removed 0 bases from V and 4 bases from J, with 5 bases in between. Here the CDR3 reads CASSLAGGNTIYF. CDR3 DNA: TGCGCCAGCAGCTTGGCGGGGGGAAACACCATATATTTT.

This rearrangement joins TRBV11-2 to TRBJ2-4; 7 nucleotides align to TRBD2. The ends lost 4 bases at V and 6 bases at J; junction bases unmatched: 6. Germline V gives CDR1 SGHAT, CDR2 FQNNGV. The CDR3 length is 14 residues. DNA of the CDR3: TGTGCCAGCAGCTCCGGGGGAGGGGTAAACATTCAGTACTTC. It translates to CASSSGGGVNIQYF. The whole variable domain, remainder taken from reference TRBV11-2 and TRBJ2-4, is EAGVAQSPRYKIIEKRQSVAFWCNPISGHATLYWYQQILGQGPKLLIQFQNNGVVDDSQLPKDRFSAERLKGVDSTLKIQPAKLEDSAVYLCASSSGGGVNIQYFGAGTRLSVL.

The chain recombines TRBV7-9 with TRBJ2-7, with TRBD1 as a possible D gene (6 bases). Trimming took 5 bases from V and 1 from J, leaving 9 bases between them. The CDR3 has 13 residues. The germline gives CDR1 SEHNR, CDR2 FQNEAQ (reference sequence). The CDR3 here is CASSRTGSYEQYF. Here the CDR3 DNA reads TGTGCCAGCAGCCGAACAGGGTCCTACGAGCAGTACTTC.

CDR3 DNA sequence: TGTGCCAGCAGCCCGGGTCCTAGTTTGTTTGAAGAGACCCAGTACTTC. This codes for CASSPGPSLFEETQYF. The J gene is TRBJ2-5, the V gene TRBV9; D not resolved. This CDR3 is built from 16 residues. The V gene's germline CDR1 is SGDLS and CDR2 YYNGEE. V was clipped by 4 bases and J by 3 bases, with 19 bases between them.

This clone was seen more than once but under ten times. DNA of the CDR3: TGTGCCACCAGCAGAGATACAGGCCCAGCGACCCAGCATTTT. It translates to CATSRDTGPATQHF. The chain carries TRBV15 and TRBJ1-5, with D perhaps matching TRBD1 (5 bases). The V gene's germline CDR1 is LNHNV and CDR2 YYDKDF (reference sequence). The CDR3 consists of 14 residues. The germline V and J ends were trimmed by 0 bases and 11 bases, with 14 bases remaining between them.

The chain has TRBV5-1 and TRBJ1-2; perhaps TRBD1 as D (5 bases). The CDR3 extends over 12 amino acids. Germline-derived CDR1 and CDR2 are SGHRS and YFSETQ. Trimming took off 0 bases at V and 7 bases at J, with 7 bases between the two ends. The CDR3 sequence is CASSLGQGGYTF. CDR3 sequence (DNA): TGCGCCAGCAGCTTGGGGCAGGGTGGCTACACCTTC.

The V gene is TRBV2, the J gene TRBJ2-2, with TRBD1 as a possible D gene (6 bases). V dropped 7 bases and J dropped 1 base, with 10 bases sitting between them. Germline CDR1 is SNHLY and CDR2 is FYNNEI. CDR3 length: 14 amino acids. CDR3 in DNA: TGTGCCAGCAATGTGGACAGGAACACCGGGGAGCTGTTTTTT. The encoded protein is CASNVDRNTGELFF. Supplemented by reference TRBV2 and TRBJ2-2, the full variable domain reads EPEVTQTPSHQVTQMGQEVILRCVPISNHLYFYWYRQILGQKVEFLVSFYNNEISEKSEIFDDQFSVERPDGSNFTLKIRSTKLEDSAMYFCASNVDRNTGELFFGEGSRLTVL.

The J gene is TRBJ1-6, the V gene TRBV27; 11 positions match TRBD1. The CDR3 is 16 residues long. Germline values: CDR1 MNHEY, CDR2 SMNVEV (reference sequence). J gave up 9 bases and V 3 bases, and 7 bases lay outside the gene matches. The CDR3 DNA reads as TGTGCCAGCAGTTTGAGGCCGGGGACAGGGGGTTCACCCCTCCACTTT. Its translation is CASSLRPGTGGSPLHF.

J is TRBJ1-1 and V is TRBV2, with 7 bases identical to TRBD1. CDR3 length equals 15 residues. The J segment lost 4 bases and the V segment lost 6 bases, leaving 11 bases of the junction unmatched. Germline CDR1 is SNHLY and CDR2 is FYNNEI. CDR3 DNA sequence: TGTGCCAGCAGGAAACAGGGGATTGGAAGCACTGAAGCTTTCTTT. Amino acids: CASRKQGIGSTEAFF.

The V gene is TRBV2, the J gene TRBJ2-3; 8 bases map to TRBD1. Germline CDR1 and CDR2: SNHLY and FYNNEI. This CDR3 contains 15 residues. V shed 5 bases, J shed 2 bases, and the junction held 6 bases outside the gene matches. In DNA form, the CDR3 reads TGTGCCAGCAGTACGACAGGGGACCCCACAGATACGCAGTATTTT. It translates to CASSTTGDPTDTQYF.

The count of this clone is one. The chain is built from TRBV15 and TRBJ2-7; perhaps TRBD2 as D (6 bases). The V end was cut by 1 base, the J end by 5 bases, with 15 bases between. Germline V gives CDR1 LNHNV, CDR2 YYDKDF (reference sequence). The CDR3 sequence is 15 residues long. The CDR3 region is CATSRGSGVVDEQYF. The CDR3 DNA sequence: TGTGCCACCAGCAGAGGTTCGGGAGTGGTGGACGAGCAGTACTTC.

This chain joins TRBV29-1 and TRBJ1-2, with TRBD1 matching 8 bases. V shed 8 bases and J 7 bases; nucleotides not matched to a gene: 6. CDR3 length: 11 residues. The V gene's germline CDR1 is SQVTM and CDR2 ANQGSEA. CDR3 in amino acids: CSSWTGTGYTF. CDR3 nucleotide sequence: TGCAGCTCCTGGACAGGGACTGGCTACACCTTC. Full variable domain (remainder filled in from reference TRBV29-1 and TRBJ1-2): SAVISQKPSRDICQRGTSLTIQCQVDSQVTMMFWYRQQPGQSLTLIATANQGSEATYESGFVIDKFPISRPNLTFSTLTVSNMSPEDSSIYLCSSWTGTGYTFGSGTRLTVV.

The chain uses TRBV18 and TRBJ1-3, with 7 bases aligning to TRBD1. The trim removed 4 bases at V and 0 bases at J, leaving 9 bases unmatched. This CDR3 contains 17 residues. Germline values: CDR1 KGHSH, CDR2 LQKENI. The CDR3 region is CASSQLGQVDSGNTIYF. The CDR3 nucleotides are TGTGCCAGCTCACAACTCGGACAGGTCGACTCTGGAAACACCATATATTTT.

The rearrangement joins TRBV7-8 to TRBJ2-5, with no clear D. V lost 2 bases to trimming and J lost 1 base, with 8 bases between them. Per the germline V gene, CDR1 is SGHVS and CDR2 is FQNEAQ. The CDR3 consists of 14 residues. This CDR3 is CASSLLPIQETQYF. The CDR3 DNA sequence: TGTGCCAGCAGCTTACTACCAATCCAAGAGACCCAGTACTTC. The full variable domain, its missing parts supplied by reference TRBV7-8 and TRBJ2-5, is GAGVSQSPRYKVAKRGQDVALRCDPISGHVSLFWYQQALGQGPEFLTYFQNEAQLDKSGLPSDRFFAERPEGSVSTLKIQRTQQEDSAVYLCASSLLPIQETQYFGPGTRLLVL.

The CDR3 loop is CASSLAVLRGGETQYF. The DNA for the CDR3 is TGCGCCAGCAGCTTGGCCGTACTCCGGGGAGGAGAGACCCAGTACTTC. This chain links TRBV5-1 with TRBJ2-5; tentatively, D is TRBD2 (6 bases). V shed 0 bases and J shed 4 bases, with 16 bases lying between them. CDR1 is SGHRS and CDR2 is YFSETQ in the germline V gene. The CDR3 covers 16 residues.

CDR3 amino acids: CASQGSSYNEQFF. CDR3 sequence (DNA): TGTGCCAGTCAGGGGAGCTCCTACAATGAGCAGTTCTTC. The rearrangement links TRBV28 to TRBJ2-1; TRBD1 is a possible D gene (6 bases). CDR3 length: 13 residues. Germline values: CDR1 MDHEN, CDR2 SYDVKM. With 9 bases removed from V and 0 bases from J, the gap between germline ends came to 9 bases. The full variable domain, completed using reference TRBV28 and TRBJ2-1, is DVKVTQSSRYLVKRTGEKVFLECVQDMDHENMFWYRQDPGLGLRLIYFSYDVKMKEKGDIPEGYSVSREKKERFSLILESASTNQTSMYLCASQGSSYNEQFFGPGTRLTVL.

V is TRBV4-2 and J is TRBJ1-2, with D unresolved. CDR3 size: 13 residues. V was cut by 4 bases and J by 2 bases, with 8 bases left in between. Germline loops: CDR1 LGHNA, CDR2 YNFKEQ. Written as DNA, the CDR3 is TGTGCCAGCAGCCTCGAGCTAAACTATGGCTACACCTTC. Its translation is CASSLELNYGYTF.

V is TRBV11-2 and J is TRBJ2-1; the match to TRBD2 covers 10 bases. V shed 2 bases, J shed 10 bases, and the junction held 8 bases outside the gene matches. Per germline, CDR1 SGHAT and CDR2 FQNNGV. The CDR3 spans 15 residues. The CDR3 DNA reads TGTGCCAGCAGCTTATTCCAGCGGGGGGGCGGGGAGCAGTTCTTC. Protein product: CASSLFQRGGGEQFF.

This chain connects TRBV2 to TRBJ1-2; TRBD1 matches at 7 bases. Trimming cost V 5 bases and J 4 bases; bases outside gene matches: 10. The CDR3 loop spans 15 amino acids. From germline, CDR1 is SNHLY and CDR2 FYNNEI. The CDR3 loop reads CASSSQGVKGYGYTF. For the CDR3, the DNA is TGTGCCAGCAGTTCTCAGGGGGTTAAAGGCTATGGCTACACCTTC.